Below are 5 T cell receptor beta chains sequenced from a single sample in a study of radiotherapy plus CTLA-4 blockade in lung cancer. Clones were read by immunoSEQ multiplex PCR, and TCRdb kept only the in-frame ones, dropping some. The table has 70,000 to 90,000 clones, 85% to 90% seen once; the top ten hold 0.87%. The sequences come from peripheral blood, collected from a patient treated with radiotherapy plus ipilimumab. The receptors were sampled from a human donor with non-small cell lung cancer who had stable disease on radiotherapy plus ipilimumab.

This clone showed up just a few times. Other DNA sequences in this sample translate to the same CDR3. This sequence joins TRBV28 and TRBJ1-5; no clear D gene. CDR1 is MDHEN and CDR2 is SYDVKM in the germline V gene. The CDR3 has 14 amino acids. Trimming left V 3 bases short and J 2 bases short, with 8 bases between. The CDR3 loop is CASSLIRGNQPQHF. The DNA of the CDR3 is TGTGCCAGCAGTTTGATAAGGGGCAATCAGCCCCAGCATTTT.

The chain joins TRBV7-3 to TRBJ2-7, with 14 bases identical to TRBD2. The J segment lost 6 bases and the V segment lost 3 bases, leaving 4 bases of the junction unmatched. This CDR3 comprises 15 residues. CDR1 is SGHTA, CDR2 FQGTGA, per germline. This CDR3 is CASSLGLAGVGEQYF. DNA for the CDR3: TGTGCCAGCAGCTTGGGACTAGCGGGAGTAGGCGAGCAGTACTTC.

This chain links TRBV29-1 with TRBJ2-1; possible D gene TRBD1, 5 bases. The CDR3 spans 13 residues. V shed 2 bases and J shed 1 base, with 6 bases lying between them. Germline V gene sequence: CDR1 SQVTM, CDR2 ANQGSEA. CDR3: CSVEKGSYNEQFF. CDR3 DNA sequence: TGCAGCGTTGAAAAGGGGTCCTACAATGAGCAGTTCTTC.

The V call is TRBV30, the J call TRBJ2-3; the D gene is possibly TRBD2 (5 bases). The CDR3 contains 14 residues. From germline, CDR1 is GTSNPN and CDR2 SVGIG (reference sequence). V shed 0 bases and J shed 2 bases, with 9 bases lying between them. The CDR3 nucleotides read TGTGCCTGGAGTGTTGGAGGCCCCACAGATACGCAGTATTTT. Encoded protein: CAWSVGGPTDTQYF.

The rearrangement joins TRBV7-2 to TRBJ2-7, with 13 bases lining up with TRBD2. CDR3 length: 15 residues. Germline CDR1 and CDR2: SGHTA and FQGNSA. The V and J ends lost 4 bases and 7 bases, in that order; junction bases with no gene match: 7. The CDR3 nucleotides read TGTGCCAGCAGCTCACTAGCGGGAGGGCGTCAAGAGCAGTACTTC. This translates into CASSSLAGGRQEQYF.